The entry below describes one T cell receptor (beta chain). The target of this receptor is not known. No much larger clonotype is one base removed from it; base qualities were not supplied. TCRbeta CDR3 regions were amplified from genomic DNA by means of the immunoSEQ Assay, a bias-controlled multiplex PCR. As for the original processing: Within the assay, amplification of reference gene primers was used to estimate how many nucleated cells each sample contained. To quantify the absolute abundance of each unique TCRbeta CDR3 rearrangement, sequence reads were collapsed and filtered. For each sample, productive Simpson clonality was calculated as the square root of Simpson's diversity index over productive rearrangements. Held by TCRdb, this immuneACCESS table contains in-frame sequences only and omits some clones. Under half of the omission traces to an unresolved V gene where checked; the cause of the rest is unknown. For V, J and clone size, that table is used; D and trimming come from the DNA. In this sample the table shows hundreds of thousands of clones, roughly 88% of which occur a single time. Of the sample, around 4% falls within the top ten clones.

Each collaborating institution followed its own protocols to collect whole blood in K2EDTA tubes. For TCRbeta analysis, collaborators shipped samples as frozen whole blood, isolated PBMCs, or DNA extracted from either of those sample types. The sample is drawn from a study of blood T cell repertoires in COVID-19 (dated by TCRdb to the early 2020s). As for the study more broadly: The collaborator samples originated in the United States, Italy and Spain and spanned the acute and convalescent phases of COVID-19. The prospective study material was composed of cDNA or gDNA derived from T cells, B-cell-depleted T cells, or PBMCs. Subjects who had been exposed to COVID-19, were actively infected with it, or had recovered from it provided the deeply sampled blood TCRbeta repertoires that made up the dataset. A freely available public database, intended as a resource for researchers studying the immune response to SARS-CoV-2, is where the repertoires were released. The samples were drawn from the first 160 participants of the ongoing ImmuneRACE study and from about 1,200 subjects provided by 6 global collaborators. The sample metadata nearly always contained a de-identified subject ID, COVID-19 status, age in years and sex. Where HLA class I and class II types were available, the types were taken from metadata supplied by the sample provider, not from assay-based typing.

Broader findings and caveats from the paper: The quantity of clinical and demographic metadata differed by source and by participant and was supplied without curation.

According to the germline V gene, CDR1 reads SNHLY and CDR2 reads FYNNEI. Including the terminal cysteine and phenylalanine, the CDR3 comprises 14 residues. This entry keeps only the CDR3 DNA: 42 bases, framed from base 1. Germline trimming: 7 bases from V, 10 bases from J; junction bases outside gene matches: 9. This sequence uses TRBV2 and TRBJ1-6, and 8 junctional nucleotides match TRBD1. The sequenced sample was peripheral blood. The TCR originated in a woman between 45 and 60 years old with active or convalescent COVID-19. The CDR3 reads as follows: CASTLGDRNSPLHF. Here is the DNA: TGTGCCAGCACCTTAGGGGACAGGAACTCACCCCTCCACTTT.